Listed below are T cell receptor beta chains from one sample, sequenced in a study of blood T cell repertoires in COVID-19. Repertoires were generated with immunoSEQ multiplex PCR, while TCRdb's copy carries only in-frame clones and drops some. The sample holds 190,000 or so clones, about 85% seen once. Sequencing was carried out using PBMCs or T cells enriched from blood (not recorded which). Receptors were obtained from a man in his forties who had recovered from COVID-19. The CDR3 runs from the conserved cysteine through the conserved F or W. The order of the fields is D gene, clone size, J gene, V gene, CDR3 DNA, CDR3 protein. The D gene is left open where the match is weak. Only part of the rows carry a size: once, few, many, or a class if the clone is expanded.

d_gene: TRBD2
abundance: -
j_gene: TRBJ2-1
v_gene: TRBV4-3
CDR3nt: TGCGCCAGCAGCCAAGCCAGCGGGAGGGCCAGGGATGAGCAGTTCTTC
CDR3aa: CASSQASGRARDEQFF

d_gene: -
abundance: -
j_gene: TRBJ2-7
v_gene: TRBV18
CDR3nt: TGTGCCAGCTCACCTAATAGAGCTTACGAGCAGTACTTC
CDR3aa: CASSPNRAYEQYF

d_gene: -
abundance: -
j_gene: TRBJ1-5
v_gene: TRBV3-1/TRBV3-2
CDR3nt: TGTGCCAGCAGCCAACGGTCGTCGAATCAGCCCCAGCATTTT
CDR3aa: CASSQRSSNQPQHF

d_gene: -
abundance: once
j_gene: TRBJ2-5
v_gene: TRBV12-5
CDR3nt: TGTGCTAGTGCCCCCCAGAGGGGGAGTAGTGAGGAGACCCAGTACTTC
CDR3aa: CASAPQRGSSEETQYF

d_gene: TRBD2
abundance: -
j_gene: TRBJ2-1
v_gene: TRBV28
CDR3nt: TGTGCCAGCAGTCGGGCTAGCGGGGGCTACAATGAGCAGTTCTTC
CDR3aa: CASSRASGGYNEQFF

d_gene: TRBD2
abundance: once
j_gene: TRBJ2-1
v_gene: TRBV29-1
CDR3nt: TGCAGCACAGGACTAGCGGGAGGGCTTTTCAGCGAGCAGTTCTTC
CDR3aa: CSTGLAGGLFSEQFF

d_gene: TRBD2
abundance: -
j_gene: TRBJ2-2
v_gene: TRBV7-8
CDR3nt: TGTGCCAGCAGCAAGCGGGAGGCCGGCGGGGAGCTGTTTTTT
CDR3aa: CASSKREAGGELFF

d_gene: TRBD2
abundance: once
j_gene: TRBJ2-7
v_gene: TRBV9
CDR3nt: TGTGCCAGCAGCGGGGGACTAGCTGGGGAGCAGTACTTC
CDR3aa: CASSGGLAGEQYF

d_gene: -
abundance: -
j_gene: TRBJ2-5
v_gene: TRBV27
CDR3nt: TGTGCCAGCAGTTTATTTCTAGGCCAAGAGACCCAGTACTTC
CDR3aa: CASSLFLGQETQYF

d_gene: TRBD2
abundance: -
j_gene: TRBJ2-2
v_gene: TRBV3-1/TRBV3-2
CDR3nt: TGTGCCAGCAGCCAAGAAGTCCCCGGGGAGCGGGAAATCACCGGGGAGCTGTTTTTT
CDR3aa: CASSQEVPGEREITGELFF

d_gene: TRBD1
abundance: -
j_gene: TRBJ2-3
v_gene: TRBV7-2
CDR3nt: TGTGCCAGCAGCTCCCCGGTTTTAGGGGGCACTAGCACAGATACGCAGTATTTT
CDR3aa: CASSSPVLGGTSTDTQYF

d_gene: -
abundance: -
j_gene: TRBJ2-1
v_gene: TRBV12-3/TRBV12-4
CDR3nt: TGTGCCAGCAGTTTAGAAGCCCCGGTTGAGCAGTTCTTC
CDR3aa: CASSLEAPVEQFF

d_gene: TRBD1
abundance: -
j_gene: TRBJ2-5
v_gene: TRBV2
CDR3nt: TGTGCCAGCAGTCATCGGGACAGCCAAGAGACCCAGTACTTC
CDR3aa: CASSHRDSQETQYF

d_gene: -
abundance: -
j_gene: TRBJ2-7
v_gene: TRBV5-5
CDR3nt: TGTGCCAGCAGCTTAATTGGAAGTGGCAGGGTTGACGAGCAGTACTTC
CDR3aa: CASSLIGSGRVDEQYF

d_gene: -
abundance: -
j_gene: TRBJ1-5
v_gene: TRBV19
CDR3nt: TGTGCCAGTAGTACTGACCAGGGGCCCCAGCATTTT
CDR3aa: CASSTDQGPQHF

d_gene: TRBD2
abundance: few
j_gene: TRBJ2-1
v_gene: TRBV24-1
CDR3nt: TGTGCCACCAGTGATTTGGGACTAGCGGGAAGGGGCAATGAGCAGTTCTTC
CDR3aa: CATSDLGLAGRGNEQFF

d_gene: TRBD2
abundance: once
j_gene: TRBJ2-7
v_gene: TRBV4-2
CDR3nt: TGTGCCAGCAGCCACCCGGGACTAGCGGGAAAGTACGAGCAGTACTTC
CDR3aa: CASSHPGLAGKYEQYF

d_gene: -
abundance: -
j_gene: TRBJ2-2
v_gene: TRBV19
CDR3nt: TGTGCCAGTAGCAGAAACTCCGGGACTGAAGGGGCCGGGGAGCTGTTTTTT
CDR3aa: CASSRNSGTEGAGELFF

d_gene: -
abundance: -
j_gene: TRBJ1-1
v_gene: TRBV19
CDR3nt: TGTGCCAGTAGTATTGTAACCGGACAGCCGGGCTCAACTGAAGCTTTCTTT
CDR3aa: CASSIVTGQPGSTEAFF

d_gene: -
abundance: -
j_gene: TRBJ1-2
v_gene: TRBV30
CDR3nt: TGTGCCTGGAGTGTACAGATGCTAAACGGCTACACCTTC
CDR3aa: CAWSVQMLNGYTF

d_gene: TRBD2
abundance: few
j_gene: TRBJ2-7
v_gene: TRBV28
CDR3nt: TGTGCCAGCAGCGATCTAGCGGAGGCCTACGAGCAGTACTTC
CDR3aa: CASSDLAEAYEQYF

d_gene: TRBD2
abundance: -
j_gene: TRBJ2-1
v_gene: TRBV29-1
CDR3nt: TGCAGCGTTGTACTAGCGGGAGACAATGAGCAGTTCTTC
CDR3aa: CSVVLAGDNEQFF

d_gene: -
abundance: -
j_gene: TRBJ1-6
v_gene: TRBV14
CDR3nt: TGTGCCAGCAGCCAAGAGACAGACTTGTCACCCCTCCACTTT
CDR3aa: CASSQETDLSPLHF

d_gene: TRBD2
abundance: -
j_gene: TRBJ2-1
v_gene: TRBV5-4
CDR3nt: TGTGCCAGCAGCCCCAGCGGGAGTCACCACAATGAGCAGTTCTTC
CDR3aa: CASSPSGSHHNEQFF

d_gene: -
abundance: -
j_gene: TRBJ1-4
v_gene: TRBV29-1
CDR3nt: TGCAGCGTTGAAGACCCTTTTAATGAAAAACTGTTTTTT
CDR3aa: CSVEDPFNEKLFF

d_gene: TRBD1
abundance: few
j_gene: TRBJ1-1
v_gene: TRBV28
CDR3nt: TGTGCCAGCAGTTTACTTCCAGGGGGCAACACTGAAGCTTTCTTT
CDR3aa: CASSLLPGGNTEAFF

d_gene: TRBD2
abundance: -
j_gene: TRBJ2-7
v_gene: TRBV5-6
CDR3nt: TGTGCCAGCAGCGGGGGGGTTCGCTCCTACGAGCAGTACTTC
CDR3aa: CASSGGVRSYEQYF

d_gene: -
abundance: -
j_gene: TRBJ1-1
v_gene: TRBV6-5
CDR3nt: TGTGCCAGCAGCTGGACAGAGAACACTGAAGCTTTCTTT
CDR3aa: CASSWTENTEAFF

d_gene: TRBD2
abundance: -
j_gene: TRBJ2-6
v_gene: TRBV27
CDR3nt: TGTGCCAGCAGTTTAGGGTGGGTAGCGGGAGGTGGGGCCAACGTCCTGACTTTC
CDR3aa: CASSLGWVAGGGANVLTF

d_gene: -
abundance: -
j_gene: TRBJ2-7
v_gene: TRBV12-2
CDR3nt: TGTGCAAGTCGCCATCCCCCCCGCGGTACCTACGAGCAGTACTTC
CDR3aa: CASRHPPRGTYEQYF

d_gene: -
abundance: -
j_gene: TRBJ1-1
v_gene: TRBV6-5
CDR3nt: TGTGCCAGCAGTTACGAGGCAGCCGAAGCTTTCTTT
CDR3aa: CASSYEAAEAFF

d_gene: -
abundance: -
j_gene: TRBJ2-7
v_gene: TRBV19
CDR3nt: TGTGCCAGTAGTATAGCCCCAGGGCGACCCTACGAGCAGTACTTC
CDR3aa: CASSIAPGRPYEQYF

d_gene: -
abundance: -
j_gene: TRBJ2-1
v_gene: TRBV3-1/TRBV3-2
CDR3nt: TGTGCCAGCAGCCAAGATTGGGGGGGCGAGCCCTCGTGGGGTGAGCAGTTCTTC
CDR3aa: CASSQDWGGEPSWGEQFF

d_gene: -
abundance: -
j_gene: TRBJ2-3
v_gene: TRBV28
CDR3nt: TGTGCCAGCAGTTATCGTCAGAACACAGATACGCAGTATTTT
CDR3aa: CASSYRQNTDTQYF

d_gene: TRBD1
abundance: few
j_gene: TRBJ1-5
v_gene: TRBV28
CDR3nt: TGTGCCAGCAGCCCCACAGGGGGCAGTCAGCCCCAGCATTTT
CDR3aa: CASSPTGGSQPQHF

d_gene: TRBD1
abundance: -
j_gene: TRBJ2-7
v_gene: TRBV25-1
CDR3nt: TGTGCCAGCAGCCCGGGACAGACGTCCTGGGAGCAGTACTTC
CDR3aa: CASSPGQTSWEQYF

d_gene: -
abundance: -
j_gene: TRBJ2-7
v_gene: TRBV15
CDR3nt: TGTGCCACCAGCAGAGATTATCCCTACGAGCAGTACTTC
CDR3aa: CATSRDYPYEQYF

d_gene: TRBD2
abundance: -
j_gene: TRBJ2-5
v_gene: TRBV7-6
CDR3nt: TGTGCCAGCAGCTACGGACTAGCGGGAGGTAGGACCCAGTACTTC
CDR3aa: CASSYGLAGGRTQYF

d_gene: -
abundance: -
j_gene: TRBJ1-1
v_gene: TRBV9
CDR3nt: TGTGCCAGCAGCCCCATGGGGCGGCTGAACACTGAAGCTTTCTTT
CDR3aa: CASSPMGRLNTEAFF

d_gene: -
abundance: once
j_gene: TRBJ1-5
v_gene: TRBV10-2
CDR3nt: TGCGCCAGCACAGGGGCCTCCAATCAGCCCCAGCATTTT
CDR3aa: CASTGASNQPQHF

d_gene: -
abundance: -
j_gene: TRBJ2-3
v_gene: TRBV6-5
CDR3nt: TGTGCCAGCAGGACCCCCCCGGAGTATACGCAGTATTTT
CDR3aa: CASRTPPEYTQYF

d_gene: TRBD1
abundance: -
j_gene: TRBJ2-7
v_gene: TRBV24-1
CDR3nt: TGTGCCACCAGTGATCAAAATAGGACAGGGGGCTACTACGAGCAGTACTTC
CDR3aa: CATSDQNRTGGYYEQYF

d_gene: -
abundance: -
j_gene: TRBJ1-1
v_gene: TRBV6-5
CDR3nt: TGTGCCAGCAGTCGAAATCTCAGGGTGAACACTGAAGCTTTCTTT
CDR3aa: CASSRNLRVNTEAFF

d_gene: -
abundance: -
j_gene: TRBJ2-7
v_gene: TRBV7-9
CDR3nt: TGTGCCAGCAGCCATTTCCCGGAGTCCCATTACGAGCAGTACTTC
CDR3aa: CASSHFPESHYEQYF

d_gene: TRBD2
abundance: -
j_gene: TRBJ2-1
v_gene: TRBV5-4
CDR3nt: TGTGCCAGCAGGTCCTTTGGGGGGGGAGGGCCCTTCAATGAGCAGTTCTTC
CDR3aa: CASRSFGGGGPFNEQFF

d_gene: TRBD2
abundance: -
j_gene: TRBJ2-1
v_gene: TRBV5-4
CDR3nt: TGTGCCAGCAGCTTGGGAGGGACTAGCGGGAGTAATGAGCAGTTCTTC
CDR3aa: CASSLGGTSGSNEQFF

d_gene: TRBD2
abundance: -
j_gene: TRBJ2-7
v_gene: TRBV5-6
CDR3nt: TGTGCCAGCAGCTGGGGGACTAGCGGGACCTACGAGCAGTACTTC
CDR3aa: CASSWGTSGTYEQYF

d_gene: -
abundance: once
j_gene: TRBJ1-2
v_gene: TRBV21-1
CDR3nt: TGTGCCAGCTCGATGCAGAAGATTTTTAATGGCTACACCTTC
CDR3aa: CASSMQKIFNGYTF

d_gene: -
abundance: few
j_gene: TRBJ1-3
v_gene: TRBV7-3
CDR3nt: TGTGCCAGCAGCTTAAACAGTAATGGGGGAAACACCATATATTTT
CDR3aa: CASSLNSNGGNTIYF